These 3 T cell receptor beta chains were sequenced from one sample in a study of T-cell memory formation after mild COVID-19 (dated by TCRdb to the early 2020s). Library preparation used 5' RACE. The instrument given in TCRdb is Illumina NovaSeq 6000. TCRdb reworked the public reads: Q25 trimming with fastp, MiXCR clone assembly, productive beta chains retained. Every distinct CDR3 protein forms one entry, paired with its most common genes and DNA. The sample records 300,000 to 350,000 distinct CDR3 sequences, roughly 21% of which are singletons. The ten largest clones represent roughly 21% of the sample. The source material was PBMCs or a T cell subset sorted from them (not recorded which). The receptors derive from a man aged 18 to 30 who had mild COVID-19 (a few samples of this study predate the infection). The sample titles of this study are shuffled in the database, so cell type and time point are left out; the donor was told from shared clones.

The J gene is TRBJ2-3, the V gene TRBV6-2 or TRBV6-3, with 8 nucleotides matching TRBD1. Germline lookup yields CDR1 MNHEY and CDR2 SVGEGT. J lost 2 bases, V lost 6 bases, and 10 bases had no gene match. CDR3 length: 16 residues. CDR3 nucleotide sequence: TGTGCCAGCAGGGCCTCCGGGACAGGTATCACAGATACGCAGTATTTT. It translates to CASRASGTGITDTQYF.

This clonotype was recorded a few times. For the CDR3, the DNA is TGTGCCAGCTCACCGGTGGACCTGAGCACAGATACGCAGTATTTT. Its translation is CASSPVDLSTDTQYF. This sequence joins TRBV18 and TRBJ2-3; no reliable D call. The germline V gene encodes CDR1 KGHSH and CDR2 LQKENI. V gave up 3 bases and J gave up 0 bases, with 10 bases separating them. This CDR3 has 15 amino acids.

This clonotype was found a few times. The rearrangement joins TRBV12-3 or TRBV12-4 to TRBJ2-6; either TRBD1 or TRBD2 may fit D (5 bases each). Trimming stripped 3 bases from V and 2 bases from J, with 8 bases between. CDR3 size: 15 residues. CDR3 in amino acids: CASSFEGPGANVLTF. CDR3 coding DNA: TGTGCCAGCAGTTTTGAGGGGCCTGGGGCCAACGTCCTGACTTTC.